This T cell receptor beta chain is from a study of T cell responses to AZD1222 COVID-19 vaccine. Study-level information: The study pooled second doses at about 4 or about 12 weeks. Findings and limits, study-wide: Most donors were white British, females outnumbered males, and clonal diversity was possibly underestimated. Elevations in Spike-specific TCR breadth and depth followed administration of two AZD1222 doses. The reported proportion of spike-specific TCRs targeting unmutated variant regions was nearly half.

V was clipped by 0 bases and J by 6 bases, with 12 bases between them. The CDR3 runs to 15 residues. Looked up from germline, CDR1 is LGHDT and CDR2 is YNNKEL (reference sequence). Details on this clone: The antigen is unknown.

Libraries were prepared by immunoSEQ multiplex PCR; TCRdb keeps only in-frame clonotypes and omits some of them. Of more than 120,000 clones listed, under 95% are singletons. J is TRBJ1-5 and V is TRBV3-1 (or the pseudogene TRBV3-2), with D maybe TRBD1 (5 bases). This TCR was sampled from an adult in good health. The sample was peripheral blood, taken on day 0 of AZD1222 vaccination. The CDR3 coding sequence is TGTGCCAGCAGCCAAGATAACAGGAGGGGTCAGCCCCAGCATTTT. It translates to CASSQDNRRGQPQHF.